This T cell receptor beta chain comes out of a study of T cell repertoires in cytomegalovirus infection. Study-level information: From public TCR beta signatures came an indication of both CMV infection and matching HLA type.

Study results and caveats: HLA-C-restricted CMV-specific TCR beta clonotypes prevailed in the ex vivo response. People with CMV and the relevant HLA were identified by cumulative public TCR beta family frequency.

MiXCR was run by TCRdb on the reads, yielding one entry per CDR3 protein. The table shows hundreds of thousands of distinct CDR3 sequences, with approximately 31% occurring only once. This clonotype was observed a handful of times. Its specificity is unknown. The CDR3 is 14 residues long. Germline V lookup: CDR1 LGHNA, CDR2 YSLEER. V lost 4 bases and J lost 5, with 12 bases in between. The sample consisted of cultured CD8+ T cells from PBMCs, taken from culture after CMV antigen stimulation. The origin of this receptor is a human donor in good health (CMV status not recorded). Some clones in this sample may be carry-over from other donors' samples. The chain carries TRBV4-3 and TRBJ2-1; no firm D call. The CDR3 region has the DNA TGCGCCAGCAGCCCCTACTTTTCACACAATGAGCAGTTCTTC. Translation gives CASSPYFSHNEQFF.